Sequencing of this TCR beta chain was carried out in a study of cytomegalovirus exposure and HLA in healthy donors. Study-wide points: 164 TCR beta chains were listed as cytomegalovirus-associated.

Here immunoSEQ multiplex PCR was the method, and the copy in TCRdb shows in-frame clones only, minus some. Of about 190,000 clones in the sample, around 86% were seen once. The CDR3 is 13 amino acids. Trimming took off 0 bases at V and 3 bases at J, with 7 bases between the two ends. Germline CDR1 reads SGHRS; CDR2 reads YFSETQ. Turning to this clone: The antigen is unknown.

Sample: PBMCs. The TCR sequence derives from a woman aged 18-30 years in good health and CMV-seronegative. This chain uses TRBV5-1 with TRBJ2-7; D is undetermined. The chain's CDR3 is CASSLGSSYEQYF. CDR3 in DNA: TGCGCCAGCAGCTTGGGTAGCAGCTACGAGCAGTACTTC.